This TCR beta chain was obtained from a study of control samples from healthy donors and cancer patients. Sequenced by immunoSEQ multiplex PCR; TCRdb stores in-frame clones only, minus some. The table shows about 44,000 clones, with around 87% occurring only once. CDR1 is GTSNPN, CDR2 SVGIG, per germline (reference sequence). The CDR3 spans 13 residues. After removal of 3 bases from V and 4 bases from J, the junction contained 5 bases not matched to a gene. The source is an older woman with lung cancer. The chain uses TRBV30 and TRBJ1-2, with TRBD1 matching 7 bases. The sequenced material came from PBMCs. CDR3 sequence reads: CAWSRDRVYGYTF. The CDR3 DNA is TGTGCCTGGAGCCGCGACAGGGTCTATGGCTACACCTTC.